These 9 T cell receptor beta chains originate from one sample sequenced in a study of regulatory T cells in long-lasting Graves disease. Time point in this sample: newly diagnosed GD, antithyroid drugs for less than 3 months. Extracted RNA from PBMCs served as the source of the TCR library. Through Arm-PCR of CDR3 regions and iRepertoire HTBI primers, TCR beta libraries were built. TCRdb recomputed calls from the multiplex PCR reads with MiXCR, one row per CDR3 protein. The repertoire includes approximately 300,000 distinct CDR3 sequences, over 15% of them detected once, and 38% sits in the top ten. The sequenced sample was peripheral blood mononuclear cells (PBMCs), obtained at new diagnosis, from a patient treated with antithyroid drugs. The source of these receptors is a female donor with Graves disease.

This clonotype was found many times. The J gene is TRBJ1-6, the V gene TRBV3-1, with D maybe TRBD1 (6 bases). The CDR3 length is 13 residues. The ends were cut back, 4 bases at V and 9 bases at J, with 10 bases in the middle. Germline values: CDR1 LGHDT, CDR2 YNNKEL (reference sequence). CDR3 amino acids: CASSPTGISPLHF. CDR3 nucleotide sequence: TGTGCCAGCAGCCCTACAGGGATTTCACCCCTCCACTTT.

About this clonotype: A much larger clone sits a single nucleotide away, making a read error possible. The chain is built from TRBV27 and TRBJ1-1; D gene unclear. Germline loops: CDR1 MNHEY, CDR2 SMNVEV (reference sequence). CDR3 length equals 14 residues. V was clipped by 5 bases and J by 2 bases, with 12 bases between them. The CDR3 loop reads CASSPPGLNTEAFF. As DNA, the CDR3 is TGTGCCAGCAGTCCCCCGGGCCTAAACACTGAAGCTTTCTTT.

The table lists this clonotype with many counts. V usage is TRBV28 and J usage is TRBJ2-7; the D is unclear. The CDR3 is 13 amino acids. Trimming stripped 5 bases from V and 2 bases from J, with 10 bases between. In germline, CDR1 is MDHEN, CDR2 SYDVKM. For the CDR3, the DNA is TGTGCCAGCAGTCTCCGATCCACCTACGAGCAGTACTTC. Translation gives CASSLRSTYEQYF.

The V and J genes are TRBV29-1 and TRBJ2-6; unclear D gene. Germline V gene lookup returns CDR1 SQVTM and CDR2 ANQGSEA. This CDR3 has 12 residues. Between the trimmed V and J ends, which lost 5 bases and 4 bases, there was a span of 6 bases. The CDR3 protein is CSVTDGANVLTF. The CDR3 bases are TGCAGCGTTACGGACGGGGCCAACGTCCTGACTTTC. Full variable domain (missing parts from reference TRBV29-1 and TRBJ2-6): SAVISQKPSRDICQRGTSLTIQCQVDSQVTMMFWYRQQPGQSLTLIATANQGSEATYESGFVIDKFPISRPNLTFSTLTVSNMSPEDSSIYLCSVTDGANVLTFGAGSRLTVL.

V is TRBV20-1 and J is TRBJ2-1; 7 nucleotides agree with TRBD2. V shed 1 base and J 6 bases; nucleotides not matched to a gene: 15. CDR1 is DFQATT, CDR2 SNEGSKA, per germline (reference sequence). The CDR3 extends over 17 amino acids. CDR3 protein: CSARGTVSGDYPNEQFF. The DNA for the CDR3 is TGCAGTGCTAGAGGTACCGTAAGCGGGGACTACCCCAATGAGCAGTTCTTC.

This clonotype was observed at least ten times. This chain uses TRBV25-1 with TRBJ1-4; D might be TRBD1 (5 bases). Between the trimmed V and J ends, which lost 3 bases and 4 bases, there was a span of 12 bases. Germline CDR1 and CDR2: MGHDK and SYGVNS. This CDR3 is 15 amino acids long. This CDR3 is CASSDHGAVNEKLFF. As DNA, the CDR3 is TGTGCCAGCAGTGATCACGGGGCGGTTAATGAAAAACTGTTTTTT.

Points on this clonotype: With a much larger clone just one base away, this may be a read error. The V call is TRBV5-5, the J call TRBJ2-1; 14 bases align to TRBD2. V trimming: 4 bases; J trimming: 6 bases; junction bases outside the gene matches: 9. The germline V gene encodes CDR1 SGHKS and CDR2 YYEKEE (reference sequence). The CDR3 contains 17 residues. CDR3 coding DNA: TGTGCCAGCAGCCGAGGACTAGCGGGAGGAGACTGCAATGAGCAGTTCTTC. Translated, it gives CASSRGLAGGDCNEQFF. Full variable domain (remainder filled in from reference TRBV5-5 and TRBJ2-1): DAGVTQSPTHLIKTRGQQVTLRCSPISGHKSVSWYQQVLGQGPQFIFQYYEKEERGRGNFPDRFSARQFPNYSSELNVNALLLGDSALYLCASSRGLAGGDCNEQFFGPGTRLTVL.

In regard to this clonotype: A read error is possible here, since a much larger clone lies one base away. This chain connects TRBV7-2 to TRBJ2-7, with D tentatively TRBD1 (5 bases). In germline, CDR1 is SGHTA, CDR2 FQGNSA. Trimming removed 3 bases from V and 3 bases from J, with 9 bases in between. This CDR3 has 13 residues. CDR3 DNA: TGTGCCAGCAGCTTGGACATCTACTACGAGCAGTACTTC. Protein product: CASSLDIYYEQYF.

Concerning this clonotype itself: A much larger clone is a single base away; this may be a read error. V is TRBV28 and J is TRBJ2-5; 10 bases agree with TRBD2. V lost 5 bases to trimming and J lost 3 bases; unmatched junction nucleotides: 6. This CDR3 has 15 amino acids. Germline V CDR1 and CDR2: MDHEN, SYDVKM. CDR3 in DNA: TGTGCCAGCAGTCCAGCGGGAGGGGTTAAAGAGACCCAGTACTTC. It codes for CASSPAGGVKETQYF.